Presented here are 28 T cell receptor beta chains from one specimen sequenced in a study of brain T cells in children with intractable seizures. Here immunoSEQ multiplex PCR was the method, and the copy in TCRdb shows in-frame clones only, minus some. Of hundreds of thousands of clones in the sample, roughly 92% were seen once. Time point reported: blood from clinic visit 5 months post-surgery; TSC patient then seizure free. This sample comprised peripheral blood, obtained approximately 5 months after surgery. The origin of the receptors is a boy less than two years old with tuberous sclerosis and intractable seizures.

This sequence joins TRBV2 and TRBJ1-5, with D tentatively TRBD1 (5 bases). The CDR3 runs 11 residues. Germline values: CDR1 SNHLY, CDR2 FYNNEI. Trimming removed 8 bases from V and 7 bases from J, with 9 bases in between. In DNA form, the CDR3 reads TGTGCCAGCGGCCGACAGCAGCCCCAGCATTTT. It translates to CASGRQQPQHF.

The chain recombines TRBV5-1 with TRBJ1-2; D is ambiguous. Germline lookup yields CDR1 SGHRS and CDR2 YFSETQ. The CDR3 sequence is 16 residues long. V lost 4 bases to trimming and J lost 4 bases, with 20 bases between them. The CDR3 DNA reads as TGCGCCAGCAGCCCGTCTTTTGTAGGGTTTAGCTATGGCTACACCTTC. This sequence encodes CASSPSFVGFSYGYTF.

The CDR3 sequence is CASSISRGHEQYF. The CDR3 bases are TGTGCCAGCAGCATATCAAGAGGCCACGAGCAGTACTTC. V usage is TRBV21-1 and J usage is TRBJ2-7; the table assigns TRBD2, which was not confirmed against the DNA. TRBV21-1 corresponds to a pseudogene. The CDR3 sequence is 13 residues long.

The V call is TRBV3-1 (or the pseudogene TRBV3-2), the J call TRBJ1-3; the D is unclear. Trimming pared 1 base from V and 4 bases from J, leaving 5 bases between. Germline V CDR1 and CDR2: LGHDT, YNNKEL (reference sequence). The CDR3 consists of 13 residues. Here the CDR3 DNA reads TGTGCCAGCAGCCAAGCTCAGGGAAACACCATATATTTT. Translated, it gives CASSQAQGNTIYF.

The V and J genes are TRBV18 and TRBJ1-1; 11 bases are shared with TRBD1. Trimming at V came to 3 bases and at J to 5 bases, leaving 14 bases not matched to a gene. This CDR3 is built from 18 residues. Looked up from germline, CDR1 is KGHSH and CDR2 is LQKENI. CDR3 residues: CASSPFWTGGISHTEAFF. The CDR3 bases are TGTGCCAGCTCACCCTTTTGGACAGGGGGCATTAGTCATACTGAAGCTTTCTTT.

This chain links TRBV13 with TRBJ2-1; no firm D call. V was trimmed by 0 bases and J by 0 bases, leaving 6 bases between them. The CDR3 spans 15 residues. Germline loops: CDR1 PRHDT, CDR2 FYEKMQ (reference sequence). CDR3 sequence reads: CASSLGASSYNEQFF. The DNA for the CDR3 is TGTGCCAGCAGCTTAGGGGCTAGCTCCTACAATGAGCAGTTCTTC.

The chain links TRBV28 to TRBJ2-1; 7 bases map to TRBD2. V lost 5 bases and J lost 2; bases outside the gene matches: 9. The CDR3 has 16 amino acids. Germline lookup yields CDR1 MDHEN and CDR2 SYDVKM. CDR3 in amino acids: CASSASSGYPYNEQFF. The CDR3 DNA follows: TGTGCCAGCAGTGCATCTAGCGGCTATCCCTACAATGAGCAGTTCTTC. Full variable domain (outside the CDR3, taken from reference TRBV28 and TRBJ2-1): DVKVTQSSRYLVKRTGEKVFLECVQDMDHENMFWYRQDPGLGLRLIYFSYDVKMKEKGDIPEGYSVSREKKERFSLILESASTNQTSMYLCASSASSGYPYNEQFFGPGTRLTVL.

This chain links TRBV6-5 with TRBJ1-3, with a possible D match to TRBD1 (6 bases). V lost 9 bases and J 3 bases, leaving 9 bases between the germline ends. In germline, CDR1 is MNHEY, CDR2 SVGAGI. The CDR3 length is 12 residues. The CDR3 nucleotides read TGTGCCAGTTACAGGGATGGAAACACCATATATTTT. This codes for CASYRDGNTIYF.

This clone has only one observation. This chain connects TRBV5-4 to TRBJ2-5; TRBD2 aligns across 8 bases. Germline V lookup: CDR1 SGHNT, CDR2 YYREEE (reference sequence). V lost 4 bases to trimming and J lost 1 base; unmatched junction nucleotides: 18. The CDR3 extends over 19 amino acids. CDR3 residues: CASSMPTTSADPLQETQYF. CDR3 nucleotides: TGTGCCAGCAGCATGCCAACGACTAGCGCGGACCCTCTCCAAGAGACCCAGTACTTC.

J is TRBJ2-5 and V is TRBV3-1 (or the pseudogene TRBV3-2); 9 nucleotides align to TRBD1. In germline, CDR1 is LGHDT, CDR2 YNNKEL (reference sequence). There are 14 residues in the CDR3. V dropped 5 bases and J dropped 4; count of bases not matched to a gene: 5. Written as DNA, the CDR3 is TGTGCCAGCAGCATTTACAGGGGGCGAGAGACCCAGTACTTC. Translated, it gives CASSIYRGRETQYF.

This rearrangement joins TRBV3-1 (or the pseudogene TRBV3-2) to TRBJ2-3, with 10 bases matching TRBD2. The CDR3 runs 18 residues. The V segment lost 0 bases and the J segment 2 bases; nucleotides outside the gene matches: 8. Germline V gene sequence: CDR1 LGHDT, CDR2 YNNKEL (reference sequence). CDR3 loop: CASSQEGLAGGHTDTQYF. CDR3 bases: TGTGCCAGCAGCCAAGAAGGGTTAGCGGGGGGACACACAGATACGCAGTATTTT.

The gene calls are TRBV7-2 and TRBJ2-5; 7 bases match TRBD1. The CDR3 loop spans 16 amino acids. Germline V lookup: CDR1 SGHTA, CDR2 FQGNSA. With 5 bases clipped from V and 0 bases from J, the junction kept 9 bases outside the gene matches. In DNA, the CDR3 is TGTGCCAGCAGCGGCGAGGGGGCCAGCTACCAAGAGACCCAGTACTTC. It yields the protein CASSGEGASYQETQYF.

The chain is built from TRBV11-3 and TRBJ2-7; no reliable D call. Germline V CDR1 and CDR2: SGHNT, YENEEA. This CDR3 has 15 residues. V gave up 1 base and J gave up 3 bases, with 13 bases separating them. The CDR3 region has the DNA TGTGCCAGCAGCTTAGCCTCTACCTTAGTCTACGAGCAGTACTTC. This sequence encodes CASSLASTLVYEQYF. Combining the CDR3 with reference TRBV11-3 and TRBJ2-7 gives the whole variable domain EAGVVQSPRYKIIEKKQPVAFWCNPISGHNTLYWYLQNLGQGPELLIRYENEEAVDDSQLPKDRFSAERLKGVDSTLKIQPAELGDSAVYLCASSLASTLVYEQYFGPGTRLTVT.

The rearrangement uses TRBV19 and TRBJ2-7; 11 bases are a match to TRBD2. V lost 5 bases and J lost 5; bases outside the gene matches: 17. Germline V lookup: CDR1 LNHDA, CDR2 SQIVND (reference sequence). This CDR3 spans 18 amino acids. CDR3 sequence (DNA): TGTGCCAGTAGTCCCGATTCCGTAGCGGGAGGGCCGTCCAACGAGCAGTACTTC. Protein: CASSPDSVAGGPSNEQYF.

Note on this clone: Other DNA sequences within the sample encode an identical CDR3. This chain uses TRBV12-5 with TRBJ1-5; D is possibly TRBD1 (6 bases). Germline V lookup: CDR1 LGHNT, CDR2 FRNRAP. There are 15 residues in the CDR3. The V end lost 1 base, the J end lost 6 bases, and 13 bases lay between the germline ends. The CDR3 reads CASGLEQGAFQPQHF. The CDR3 DNA sequence: TGTGCTAGTGGTTTGGAACAGGGTGCCTTTCAGCCCCAGCATTTT.

The chain uses TRBV24-1 and TRBJ2-1, with D possibly matching TRBD1 (5 bases). Germline V lookup: CDR1 KGHDR, CDR2 SFDVKD. CDR3 size: 15 residues. The V gene lost 5 bases and the J gene lost 4 bases, with 14 bases spanning the gap. As DNA, the CDR3 is TGTGCCACCAGTGCTTGGGGCACGAGATACAATGAGCAGTTCTTC. Translating gives CATSAWGTRYNEQFF.

The V call is TRBV19, the J call TRBJ1-2, with 7 bases fitting TRBD1. CDR1 and CDR2 from the germline V gene are LNHDA and SQIVND (reference sequence). V was clipped by 0 bases and J by 0 bases; unmatched bases: 19. This CDR3 region has 21 residues. CDR3: CASSIDLSLSGTVPPNYGYTF. The CDR3 nucleotides are TGTGCCAGTAGTATAGATCTGAGTCTGAGTGGGACAGTGCCTCCTAACTATGGCTACACCTTC.

The V and J genes are TRBV3-1 (or the pseudogene TRBV3-2) and TRBJ1-3, with 8 bases lining up with TRBD1. The germline gives CDR1 LGHDT, CDR2 YNNKEL (reference sequence). Trimming cost V 2 bases and J 2 bases; bases outside gene matches: 5. The CDR3 extends over 16 amino acids. CDR3 DNA sequence: TGTGCCAGCAGCCAATCCCAGGGGGCAGCTGGAAACACCATATATTTT. This codes for CASSQSQGAAGNTIYF.

CDR3 loop: CASSLVGGGPTGELFF. In nucleotides, the CDR3 is TGTGCCAGCAGCTTGGTTGGCGGGGGACCCACCGGGGAGCTGTTTTTT. The chain combines TRBV5-6 with TRBJ2-2; TRBD2 aligns across 7 bases. The CDR3 loop spans 16 amino acids. Germline lookup yields CDR1 SGHDT and CDR2 YYEEEE. V lost 0 bases, J lost 4 bases, and 6 bases stayed unmatched.

The chain couples TRBV4-1 to TRBJ1-2, with D maybe TRBD1 (5 bases). V lost 4 bases to trimming and J lost 4 bases, with 16 bases between them. Germline-derived CDR1 and CDR2 are MGHRA and YSYEKL. CDR3 length: 15 amino acids. Here the CDR3 reads CASSPQGVKAYGYTF. As DNA, the CDR3 is TGCGCCAGCAGCCCGCAGGGCGTTAAAGCCTATGGCTACACCTTC.

The chain is built from TRBV20-1 and TRBJ1-6; the D is unclear. The CDR3 length is 11 residues. V shed 5 bases and J shed 14 bases, with 13 bases lying between them. Germline V lookup: CDR1 DFQATT, CDR2 SNEGSKA (reference sequence). Here the CDR3 DNA reads TGCAGTGCTGGTCGGTCTGTCGCCCTCCACTTT. It yields the protein CSAGRSVALHF.

This sequence joins TRBV15 and TRBJ2-1; possibly TRBD1 for D (5 bases). Germline CDR1 LNHNV, CDR2 YYDKDF (reference sequence). The V end lost 0 bases, the J end lost 7 bases, and 10 bases lay between the germline ends. This CDR3 has 14 residues. Here the CDR3 reads CATSRDRDGNEQFF. The CDR3 nucleotides read TGTGCCACCAGCAGAGACAGGGATGGTAATGAGCAGTTCTTC. Supplemented by reference TRBV15 and TRBJ2-1, the full variable domain reads DAMVIQNPRYQVTQFGKPVTLSCSQTLNHNVMYWYQQKSSQAPKLLFHYYDKDFNNEADTPDNFQSRRPNTSFCFLDIRSPGLGDTAMYLCATSRDRDGNEQFFGPGTRLTVL.

The V call is TRBV30, the J call TRBJ1-2, with D possibly matching TRBD1 (5 bases). Germline V gene lookup returns CDR1 GTSNPN and CDR2 SVGIG (reference sequence). This CDR3 region has 15 residues. Trimming removed 3 bases at V and 4 bases at J, with 18 bases between. The CDR3 sequence is CAWRGWGGEGYGYTF. Written as DNA, the CDR3 is TGTGCCTGGAGGGGGTGGGGAGGGGAAGGCTATGGCTACACCTTC.

The chain links TRBV27 to TRBJ1-4; tentative D call: TRBD1 (5 bases). The CDR3 runs 13 residues. Germline values: CDR1 MNHEY, CDR2 SMNVEV (reference sequence). V gave up 6 bases and J gave up 7 bases, with 12 bases separating them. The CDR3 nucleotides read TGTGCCAGCAGGAGTCGAGGGGTTGAAAAACTGTTTTTT. Translated: CASRSRGVEKLFF.

V and J are TRBV5-6 and TRBJ1-6; D uncertain. This CDR3 has 14 residues. Deletions cut 3 bases from V and 8 bases from J, with 12 bases between. Germline V gene lookup returns CDR1 SGHDT and CDR2 YYEEEE. The CDR3, as DNA: TGTGCCAGCAGCTCAAGGAGCGTCTATTCACCCCTCCACTTT. Its translation: CASSSRSVYSPLHF.

The chain joins TRBV24-1 to TRBJ2-1; 16 nucleotides align to TRBD2. This CDR3 has 17 residues. Germline V gives CDR1 KGHDR, CDR2 SFDVKD. J was trimmed by 8 bases and V by 3 bases; bases with no gene match: 6. CDR3 nucleotides: TGTGCCACCAGTGATCTAGGGACTAGCGGGAGGGTAGATGAGCAGTTCTTC. Amino acids: CATSDLGTSGRVDEQFF.

The chain has TRBV2 and TRBJ1-1, with D perhaps TRBD1 (5 bases). V gave up 6 bases and J gave up 6 bases, with 20 bases separating them. The CDR3 runs 15 residues. Germline V gene lookup returns CDR1 SNHLY and CDR2 FYNNEI. Here the CDR3 reads CASSFAGMRDPEAFF. The CDR3 DNA sequence: TGTGCCAGCAGCTTTGCCGGGATGAGGGACCCTGAAGCTTTCTTT. The whole variable domain, filled in from reference TRBV2 and TRBJ1-1, reads EPEVTQTPSHQVTQMGQEVILRCVPISNHLYFYWYRQILGQKVEFLVSFYNNEISEKSEIFDDQFSVERPDGSNFTLKIRSTKLEDSAMYFCASSFAGMRDPEAFFGQGTRLTVV.

J is TRBJ2-2 and V is TRBV2, with 7 bases identical to TRBD1. Germline CDR1 is SNHLY and CDR2 is FYNNEI. The trim removed 7 bases at V and 4 bases at J, leaving 9 bases unmatched. This CDR3 contains 15 residues. CDR3 in amino acids: CASKRIAGGTGELFF. CDR3 DNA: TGTGCCAGCAAGAGGATCGCAGGGGGCACCGGGGAGCTGTTTTTT.